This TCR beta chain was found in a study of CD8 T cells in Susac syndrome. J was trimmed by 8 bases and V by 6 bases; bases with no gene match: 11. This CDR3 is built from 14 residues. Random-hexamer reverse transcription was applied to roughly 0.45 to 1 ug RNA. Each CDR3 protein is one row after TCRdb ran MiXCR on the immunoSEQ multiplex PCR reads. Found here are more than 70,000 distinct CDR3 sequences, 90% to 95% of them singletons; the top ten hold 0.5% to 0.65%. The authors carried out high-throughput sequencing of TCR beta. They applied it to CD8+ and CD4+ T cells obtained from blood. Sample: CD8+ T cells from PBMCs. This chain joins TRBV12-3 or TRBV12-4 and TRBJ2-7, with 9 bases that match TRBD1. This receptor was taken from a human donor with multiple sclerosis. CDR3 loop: CASREQGALSQQYF. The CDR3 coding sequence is TGTGCCAGCAGGGAACAGGGGGCACTCTCCCAGCAGTACTTC.